The 23 T cell receptor beta chains in this list originate from one sample, sequenced in a study of cytomegalovirus exposure and HLA in healthy donors. Profiling relied on immunoSEQ multiplex PCR, and the TCRdb table lists in-frame clones only, not all of them. The sample carries around 250,000 clones, 90% recorded once. The specimen was PBMCs. The receptors were sampled from a woman between 18 and 30 years old in good health and CMV-seronegative.

The CDR3 reads CASSLSRTGFNSPLHF. The CDR3 bases are TGTGCCAGCAGCTTAAGCAGGACAGGGTTTAATTCACCCCTCCACTTT. This rearrangement joins TRBV7-9 to TRBJ1-6, with TRBD1 matching 8 bases. The trim removed 2 bases at V and 6 bases at J, leaving 6 bases unmatched. The CDR3 length is 16 residues. CDR1 is SEHNR, CDR2 FQNEAQ, per germline (reference sequence). The whole variable domain, filled in from reference TRBV7-9 and TRBJ1-6, reads DTGVSQNPRHKITKRGQNVTFRCDPISEHNRLYWYRQTLGQGPEFLTYFQNEAQLEKSRLLSDRFSAERPKGSFSTLEIQRTEQGDSAMYLCASSLSRTGFNSPLHFGNGTRLTVT.

This chain links TRBV11-2 with TRBJ2-5; D uncertain. V lost 1 base and J lost 5, with 11 bases in between. The CDR3 contains 14 residues. Germline V gene data show CDR1 as SGHAT and CDR2 as FQNNGV. This CDR3 is CASSLGGRRETQYF. As DNA, the CDR3 is TGTGCCAGCAGCTTAGGAGGTCGTCGGGAGACCCAGTACTTC.

This clone showed up just a few times. The chain joins TRBV29-1 to TRBJ1-4; D is ambiguous. Trimming removed 5 bases from V and 8 bases from J, with 15 bases in between. CDR1 and CDR2 (germline): SQVTM, ANQGSEA. The CDR3 is made up of 13 amino acids. Here the CDR3 reads CSVRPGVGEKLFF. DNA of the CDR3: TGCAGCGTTCGCCCGGGAGTAGGGGAAAAACTGTTTTTT.

V is TRBV28 and J is TRBJ2-2, with D unclear. The CDR3 is 13 amino acids. V shed 7 bases and J shed 1 base, with 7 bases lying between them. CDR1 and CDR2 from the germline V gene are MDHEN and SYDVKM. The CDR3 DNA reads TGTGCCAGCAATTCAGGGAACACCGGGGAGCTGTTTTTT. It encodes CASNSGNTGELFF.

The rearrangement uses TRBV5-4 and TRBJ2-3, with 8 positions matching TRBD2. Trimming cost V 2 bases and J 3 bases; bases outside gene matches: 2. Germline CDR1 is SGHNT and CDR2 is YYREEE (reference sequence). There are 14 residues in the CDR3. Here the CDR3 reads CASSLSGGTDTQYF. The CDR3 DNA reads as TGTGCCAGCAGCTTAAGCGGGGGAACAGATACGCAGTATTTT.

The V and J genes are TRBV4-3 and TRBJ1-2; D is perhaps TRBD1 (6 bases). Trimming shortened V by 1 base and J by 3 bases, and 12 bases separated the two germline ends. The CDR3 runs 15 residues. Germline V gene sequence: CDR1 LGHNA, CDR2 YSLEER. The CDR3 spells CASSQGPPGDYGYTF. In DNA form, the CDR3 reads TGCGCCAGCAGCCAAGGACCCCCAGGGGACTATGGCTACACCTTC.

The chain links TRBV7-2 to TRBJ2-1, with 9 bases matching TRBD1. CDR3 length equals 15 residues. The germline V gene has CDR1 SGHTA and CDR2 FQGNSA. V shed 4 bases, J shed 8 bases, and the junction held 9 bases outside the gene matches. In nucleotides, the CDR3 is TGTGCCAGCAGCTCGGACAGGGGAGCTACGTATGAGCAGTTCTTC. Its translation: CASSSDRGATYEQFF.

This chain uses TRBV4-3 with TRBJ2-1, with TRBD1 matching 8 bases. This CDR3 has 14 residues. The V and J ends lost 4 bases and 7 bases, in that order; junction bases with no gene match: 6. Germline V gives CDR1 LGHNA, CDR2 YSLEER. The CDR3 DNA is TGCGCCAGCAGCCCCTCGACAGGGGAGAATGAGCAGTTCTTC. Amino acid sequence: CASSPSTGENEQFF.

This chain links TRBV7-9 with TRBJ2-7; D remains unclear. Germline-derived CDR1 and CDR2 are SEHNR and FQNEAQ (reference sequence). The V and J ends lost 3 bases and 5 bases respectively, with 8 bases between them. The length of the CDR3 is 12 residues. CDR3 residues: CASSLRIHEQYF. The CDR3 region has the DNA TGTGCCAGCAGCTTGAGAATCCACGAGCAGTACTTC.

This clone was seen once. This rearrangement joins TRBV28 to TRBJ1-2; 10 nucleotides align to TRBD1. Germline V gene lookup returns CDR1 MDHEN and CDR2 SYDVKM. The CDR3 consists of 13 residues. V shed 3 bases, J shed 9 bases, and the junction held 4 bases outside the gene matches. CDR3 loop: CASSFDRGLSYTF. The CDR3 DNA reads as TGTGCCAGCAGTTTCGACAGGGGGCTGAGCTACACCTTC.

This chain connects TRBV28 to TRBJ1-2; D might be TRBD1 (6 bases). Germline lookup yields CDR1 MDHEN and CDR2 SYDVKM. This CDR3 has 15 residues. V lost 5 bases and J 4 bases, leaving 17 bases between the germline ends. This chain's CDR3 is CASSNRVVGIYGYTF. As DNA, the CDR3 is TGTGCCAGCAGTAACAGGGTTGTCGGAATCTATGGCTACACCTTC.

The chain couples TRBV20-1 to TRBJ2-1; D unclear. The CDR3 spans 10 residues. V was clipped by 5 bases and J by 6 bases, with 5 bases between them. Germline V gene data show CDR1 as DFQATT and CDR2 as SNEGSKA (reference sequence). CDR3 sequence: CSAVLNEQFF. The CDR3 coding sequence is TGCAGTGCTGTTCTCAATGAGCAGTTCTTC.

This sequence joins TRBV5-1 and TRBJ1-1; weak D call: TRBD1 (6 bases). From germline, CDR1 is SGHRS and CDR2 YFSETQ. The V gene lost 4 bases and the J gene lost 4 bases, with 14 bases spanning the gap. This CDR3 is built from 14 residues. The CDR3 DNA reads TGCGCCAGCAGCCTGCCAGGGGTCCGCACTGAAGCTTTCTTT. Protein sequence: CASSLPGVRTEAFF.

This clone appeared a few times. The chain combines TRBV7-7 with TRBJ2-2, with a tentative D call TRBD2 (5 bases). The CDR3 has 14 residues. From germline, CDR1 is SSHAT and CDR2 FNYEAQ (reference sequence). CDR3 residues: CASRHSGNTGELFF. In nucleotides, the CDR3 is TGTGCTAGCCGCCACAGCGGGAACACCGGGGAGCTGTTTTTT.

This chain connects TRBV5-1 to TRBJ2-1; D perhaps matches TRBD1 (6 bases). CDR3 size: 15 residues. CDR1 and CDR2 (germline): SGHRS, YFSETQ. The V gene lost 6 bases and the J gene lost 2 bases, with 15 bases spanning the gap. The CDR3 DNA reads TGCGCCAGCACAGTTCAGGGGTCGACCTACAATGAGCAGTTCTTC. Its protein is CASTVQGSTYNEQFF.

The chain has TRBV5-1 and TRBJ2-5; 8 nucleotides match TRBD2. The CDR3 has 16 residues. Germline assignment: CDR1 SGHRS and CDR2 YFSETQ. The trim removed 0 bases at V and 0 bases at J, leaving 4 bases unmatched. The CDR3 protein is CASSLGQRGYQETQYF. The CDR3 region has the DNA TGCGCCAGCAGCTTGGGGCAGCGGGGGTACCAAGAGACCCAGTACTTC.

The rearrangement links TRBV20-1 to TRBJ2-1, with a possible D match to TRBD2 (6 bases). V dropped 7 bases and J dropped 10 bases, with 8 bases sitting between them. Germline V gene data show CDR1 as DFQATT and CDR2 as SNEGSKA (reference sequence). The CDR3 totals 9 residues. The CDR3 reads CSGEVEQFF. The CDR3 DNA reads as TGCAGTGGGGAGGTGGAGCAGTTCTTC.

The chain couples TRBV2 to TRBJ1-1, with D perhaps TRBD1 (6 bases). The germline V gene encodes CDR1 SNHLY and CDR2 FYNNEI. CDR3 length equals 14 residues. The V end lost 9 bases, the J end lost 6 bases, and 20 bases lay between the germline ends. CDR3: CASRVQGTHSEAFF. Written as DNA, the CDR3 is TGTGCCAGTAGAGTTCAGGGGACCCACTCTGAAGCTTTCTTT.

The DNA of the CDR3 is TGCGCCAGCACAAACCAAACCTTTAACAGGGGTCTGAGGACAGATACGCAGTATTTT. It is translated as CASTNQTFNRGLRTDTQYF. The chain employs TRBV5-1 and TRBJ2-3, with 7 positions matching TRBD1. CDR1 is SGHRS, CDR2 YFSETQ, per germline. CDR3 length equals 19 residues. J was trimmed by 3 bases and V by 6 bases; bases with no gene match: 22.

This sequence joins TRBV6-6 and TRBJ2-7; a weak D match, TRBD1 (6 bases). The CDR3 length is 13 residues. Germline CDR1 MNHNY, CDR2 SVGAGI (reference sequence). With 6 bases removed from V and 4 bases from J, the gap between germline ends came to 13 bases. The CDR3 is CASSRQAQYEQYF. The CDR3 bases are TGTGCCAGCAGCCGACAGGCCCAGTACGAGCAGTACTTC.

The chain recombines TRBV4-3 with TRBJ2-2; D not resolved. Trimming pared 0 bases from V and 6 bases from J, leaving 5 bases between. The CDR3 totals 13 residues. CDR1 LGHNA and CDR2 YSLEER come from the germline V gene. The CDR3 sequence is CASSQDPSGELFF. CDR3 bases: TGCGCCAGCAGCCAAGACCCATCCGGGGAGCTGTTTTTT.

This chain connects TRBV7-2 to TRBJ2-5, with TRBD2 matching 12 bases. Germline V gene sequence: CDR1 SGHTA, CDR2 FQGNSA. The junction had 4 bases not matched to a gene; V was cut back by 5 bases and J by 0 bases. The length of the CDR3 is 16 residues. CDR3: CASSPGTSGYQETQYF. CDR3 nucleotide sequence: TGTGCCAGCAGCCCAGGGACTAGCGGGTACCAAGAGACCCAGTACTTC.

The J gene is TRBJ2-5, the V gene TRBV2; 12 bases align to TRBD1. The CDR3 has 14 residues. V shed 7 bases and J 4 bases; nucleotides not matched to a gene: 4. In germline, CDR1 is SNHLY, CDR2 FYNNEI. CDR3 loop: CASTGQGALETQYF. CDR3 in DNA: TGTGCCAGCACGGGACAGGGGGCTCTAGAGACCCAGTACTTC. Together with reference TRBV2 and TRBJ2-5, the CDR3 gives the full variable domain: EPEVTQTPSHQVTQMGQEVILRCVPISNHLYFYWYRQILGQKVEFLVSFYNNEISEKSEIFDDQFSVERPDGSNFTLKIRSTKLEDSAMYFCASTGQGALETQYFGPGTRLLVL.